What follows are 4 T cell receptor beta chains derived from one specimen sequenced in a study of blood T cell repertoires in COVID-19. Sequencing used immunoSEQ multiplex PCR; TCRdb keeps in-frame clones, though not all of them. The sample lists roughly 180,000 clones; around 79% were seen once. Sequencing input: PBMCs or T cells enriched from blood (not recorded which). These receptors all stem from a man aged 45-65 years who had recovered from COVID-19.

This clone showed up just once. The chain recombines TRBV5-1 with TRBJ2-3, with 8 bases lining up with TRBD1. Per the germline V gene, CDR1 is SGHRS and CDR2 is YFSETQ. CDR3 length: 16 residues. J gave up 6 bases and V 0 bases, and 9 bases lay outside the gene matches. In DNA, the CDR3 is TGCGCCAGCAGCTTGGGGACCGGGACAGGATCGGATACGCAGTATTTT. Amino acid sequence: CASSLGTGTGSDTQYF. Filled out from reference TRBV5-1 and TRBJ2-3, the complete variable domain reads KAGVTQTPRYLIKTRGQQVTLSCSPISGHRSVSWYQQTPGQGLQFLFEYFSETQRNKGNFPGRFSGRQFSNSRSEMNVSTLELGDSALYLCASSLGTGTGSDTQYFGPGTRLTVL.

The chain carries TRBV29-1 and TRBJ2-2; the D gene is possibly TRBD2 (5 bases). Germline lookup yields CDR1 SQVTM and CDR2 ANQGSEA. The CDR3 has 16 residues. V was shortened by 4 bases and J by 6 bases, with 21 bases between the two germline ends. The CDR3 spells CSVAQNGGFDSGELFF. CDR3 bases: TGCAGCGTTGCCCAAAACGGAGGTTTCGATTCCGGGGAGCTGTTTTTT.

This sequence joins TRBV24-1 and TRBJ2-3, with TRBD2 identical over 10 bases. Germline V lookup: CDR1 KGHDR, CDR2 SFDVKD. This CDR3 is 17 amino acids long. Unmatched junction bases numbered 4, after V lost 1 base and J lost 1 base. The CDR3 DNA follows: TGTGCCACCAGTGATTTCTGGGGGACTAGCGGCACAGATACGCAGTATTTT. Encoded protein: CATSDFWGTSGTDTQYF.

This clone turned up a few times. V is TRBV3-1 (or the pseudogene TRBV3-2) and J is TRBJ2-7; the match to TRBD1 covers 8 bases. Germline assignment: CDR1 LGHDT and CDR2 YNNKEL (reference sequence). The V and J ends lost 2 bases and 2 bases, in that order; junction bases with no gene match: 5. The CDR3 spans 15 residues. CDR3 region: CASSQPRDRTYEQYF. The DNA for the CDR3 is TGTGCCAGCAGCCAACCACGGGACAGGACCTACGAGCAGTACTTC.